Below, 22 T cell receptor beta chains from the same sample are listed, as sequenced in a study of TIL therapy for anti-PD-1-resistant metastatic lung cancer. Time point indicated: pre-treatment sample, taken before nivolumab and TIL therapy. The libraries were made with immunoSEQ v3. Generated by immunoSEQ multiplex PCR, the TCRdb table keeps only in-frame clones and is missing some. The sample carries tens of thousands of clones, roughly 70% recorded once. The sequences come from blood, collected at baseline. All receptors come from a person between 30 and 80 years old with non-small cell lung cancer.

This rearrangement joins TRBV11-3 to TRBJ1-1; D is possibly TRBD1 (6 bases). The CDR3 loop spans 14 amino acids. Germline CDR1 reads SGHNT; CDR2 reads YENEEA. Trimming cost V 5 bases and J 6 bases, with 16 bases left between them. CDR3 loop: CASSGGVFDAEAFF. The CDR3 bases are TGTGCCAGCAGCGGGGGCGTTTTTGACGCTGAAGCTTTCTTT. Looking up the rest from reference TRBV11-3 and TRBJ1-1 gives the full variable domain: EAGVVQSPRYKIIEKKQPVAFWCNPISGHNTLYWYLQNLGQGPELLIRYENEEAVDDSQLPKDRFSAERLKGVDSTLKIQPAELGDSAVYLCASSGGVFDAEAFFGQGTRLTVV.

A few counts support this clone. The chain links TRBV6-4 to TRBJ1-1; D remains ambiguous. The CDR3 is made up of 14 amino acids. Trimming removed 3 bases from V and 4 bases from J, with 12 bases in between. Germline assignment: CDR1 MRHNA and CDR2 SNTAGT. DNA of the CDR3: TGTGCCAGCAGTGAGTCCGAAGGTGGCACTGAAGCTTTCTTT. Protein product: CASSESEGGTEAFF.

The gene calls are TRBV7-3 and TRBJ2-2; D might be TRBD1 (5 bases). Germline V gene data show CDR1 as SGHTA and CDR2 as FQGTGA. V lost 5 bases, J lost 4 bases, and 26 bases lay in between. The CDR3 is 19 residues long. DNA of the CDR3: TGTGCCAGCAGCCCTAAGTTCGGACCCAGGGATAGTGGCACCGGGGAGCTGTTTTTT. It translates to CASSPKFGPRDSGTGELFF.

This clone was seen only once. The V call is TRBV27, the J call TRBJ2-7, with D perhaps matching TRBD2 (6 bases). V lost 5 bases and J 5 bases, leaving 16 bases between the germline ends. CDR1 is MNHEY, CDR2 SMNVEV, per germline (reference sequence). The CDR3 is made up of 14 amino acids. The CDR3 reads CASSPRREFHEQYF. The CDR3 DNA is TGTGCCAGCAGTCCGCGCCGGGAGTTCCACGAGCAGTACTTC.

The V gene is TRBV2, the J gene TRBJ2-5; D gene unclear. The CDR3 extends over 12 amino acids. CDR1 is SNHLY, CDR2 FYNNEI, per germline. The V and J ends lost 7 bases and 4 bases respectively, with 10 bases between them. CDR3 amino acids: CASISWGETQYF. In DNA form, the CDR3 reads TGTGCCAGCATCAGCTGGGGAGAGACCCAGTACTTC.

A single count supports this clone. V usage is TRBV6-1 and J usage is TRBJ2-4; D might be TRBD1 (6 bases). Germline-derived CDR1 and CDR2 are MNHNS and SASEGT. V lost 4 bases to trimming and J lost 5 bases, with 15 bases between them. This CDR3 region has 15 residues. CDR3 sequence reads: CASSAAGVGENIQYF. In DNA form, the CDR3 reads TGTGCCAGCAGTGCAGCAGGGGTGGGGGAAAACATTCAGTACTTC.

V usage is TRBV5-1 and J usage is TRBJ1-2; tentatively, D is TRBD1 (5 bases). Germline CDR1 SGHRS, CDR2 YFSETQ. The CDR3 extends over 18 amino acids. Trimming took 0 bases from V and 5 from J, leaving 23 bases between them. CDR3 residues: CASSLGGWGGPLNYGYTF. The CDR3, as DNA: TGCGCCAGCAGCTTGGGCGGCTGGGGCGGACCGCTCAATTATGGCTACACCTTC.

This clone was seen just once. The chain employs TRBV5-1 and TRBJ2-2, with 11 bases lining up with TRBD2. Germline lookup yields CDR1 SGHRS and CDR2 YFSETQ. This CDR3 has 20 residues. Trimming took 4 bases from V and 2 from J; bases not matched to a gene: 16. In nucleotides, the CDR3 is TGCGCCAGCAGCATCCTAGCGGGGGGTTCGTTCGGCAGCAACACCGGGGAGCTGTTTTTT. Translated, it gives CASSILAGGSFGSNTGELFF.

There are a few counts of this clone. The chain links TRBV5-1 to TRBJ1-1; no firm D call. V was clipped by 0 bases and J by 0 bases, with 6 bases between them. CDR1 is SGHRS and CDR2 is YFSETQ in the germline V gene. This CDR3 contains 14 residues. The CDR3 spells CASSLVGMNTEAFF. CDR3 in DNA: TGCGCCAGCAGCTTGGTGGGCATGAACACTGAAGCTTTCTTT.

Only one count was recorded for this clone. The V gene is TRBV29-1, the J gene TRBJ2-7; TRBD1 matches 9 bases. The CDR3 totals 16 residues. Germline CDR1 reads SQVTM; CDR2 reads ANQGSEA. Trimming removed 1 base from V and 7 bases from J; junction bases left unmatched: 14. CDR3 in amino acids: CSVEGVGTGSWGEQYF. In DNA, the CDR3 is TGCAGCGTTGAAGGAGTTGGGACAGGGTCCTGGGGGGAGCAGTACTTC.

V and J are TRBV9 and TRBJ1-4; TRBD1 agrees at 9 bases. CDR1 and CDR2 (germline): SGDLS, YYNGEE. Trimming removed 3 bases from V and 7 bases from J; junction bases left unmatched: 10. This CDR3 has 16 amino acids. The CDR3 protein is CASSGTKQGAREKLFF. The DNA for the CDR3 is TGTGCCAGCAGCGGGACCAAACAGGGGGCGCGTGAAAAACTGTTTTTT.

V is TRBV4-1 and J is TRBJ1-3, with a weak D call TRBD1 (6 bases). This CDR3 has 15 amino acids. Germline CDR1 is MGHRA and CDR2 is YSYEKL. Trimming stripped 4 bases from V and 0 bases from J, with 10 bases between. For the CDR3, the DNA is TGCGCCAGCAGCCCGGGGGGCAGCTCTGGAAACACCATATATTTT. It is translated as CASSPGGSSGNTIYF.

For the CDR3, the DNA is TGTGCCAGCAGCTTTGAAGCGGGAGGGCTCTACAATGAGCAGTTCTTC. This gives the protein CASSFEAGGLYNEQFF. The chain has TRBV7-8 and TRBJ2-1; 10 bases fit TRBD2. This CDR3 comprises 16 residues. With 3 bases clipped from V and 3 bases from J, the junction kept 5 bases outside the gene matches. CDR1 is SGHVS and CDR2 is FQNEAQ in the germline V gene. Together with reference TRBV7-8 and TRBJ2-1, the CDR3 gives the full variable domain: GAGVSQSPRYKVAKRGQDVALRCDPISGHVSLFWYQQALGQGPEFLTYFQNEAQLDKSGLPSDRFFAERPEGSVSTLKIQRTQQEDSAVYLCASSFEAGGLYNEQFFGPGTRLTVL.

The J gene is TRBJ1-1, the V gene TRBV7-3, with a weak D call TRBD1 (5 bases). There are 11 residues in the CDR3. Trimming shortened V by 4 bases and J by 11 bases, and 11 bases separated the two germline ends. Germline V gives CDR1 SGHTA, CDR2 FQGTGA. The DNA of the CDR3 is TGTGCCAGCAGCTACCCAGGGAATGCTTTCTTT. It codes for CASSYPGNAFF.

The chain is built from TRBV6-5 and TRBJ2-1; D possibly matches TRBD1 or TRBD2 (5 bases each). The CDR3 is 15 amino acids. The germline V gene encodes CDR1 MNHEY and CDR2 SVGAGI. V lost 0 bases to trimming and J lost 5 bases, with 11 bases between them. CDR3 coding DNA: TGTGCCAGCAGTTACTCCCCGGGACCAGACAATGAGCAGTTCTTC. It codes for CASSYSPGPDNEQFF.

This rearrangement joins TRBV6-5 to TRBJ2-2; D is unclear. V lost 6 bases and J lost 6, with 11 bases in between. Germline CDR1 is MNHEY and CDR2 is SVGAGI. This CDR3 has 13 residues. DNA for the CDR3: TGTGCCAGCAGCCTCGACACCGCCGGGGAGCTGTTTTTT. As protein: CASSLDTAGELFF.

Only one count was recorded for this clone. The chain links TRBV30 to TRBJ1-3; D is perhaps TRBD1 (5 bases). Between the trimmed V and J ends, which lost 3 bases and 10 bases, there was a span of 13 bases. Germline CDR1 GTSNPN, CDR2 SVGIG (reference sequence). This CDR3 has 12 residues. The CDR3 loop is CAWRIPGGTIYF. CDR3 DNA: TGTGCCTGGAGGATTCCGGGGGGGACCATATATTTT.

This clone was recorded once. The rearrangement uses TRBV11-1 and TRBJ2-5, with no clear D. This CDR3 is built from 13 residues. Germline V gene data show CDR1 as SGHAT and CDR2 as FQDESV (reference sequence). V lost 3 bases to trimming and J lost 0 bases, with 5 bases between them. The CDR3 loop reads CASSFRDQETQYF. Here the CDR3 DNA reads TGTGCCAGCAGCTTTCGGGACCAAGAGACCCAGTACTTC.

With respect to this clone: The same CDR3 is also encoded by other DNA sequences in this sample. The gene calls are TRBV28 and TRBJ2-1; 10 nucleotides match TRBD1. CDR3 length: 15 amino acids. The V and J ends lost 6 bases and 5 bases, in that order; junction bases with no gene match: 7. CDR1 is MDHEN, CDR2 SYDVKM, per germline. CDR3 nucleotide sequence: TGTGCCAGCAGGTCTCTGGGACAGGGGAACAATGAGCAGTTCTTC. Translation gives CASRSLGQGNNEQFF.

The chain is built from TRBV19 and TRBJ1-6; no reliable D call. The CDR3 covers 17 residues. CDR1 is LNHDA and CDR2 is SQIVND in the germline V gene (reference sequence). V dropped 10 bases and J dropped 0 bases, with 19 bases sitting between them. The CDR3 DNA follows: TGTGCCACCTCCCCTTTTCCGGGAAGCTCCTATAATTCACCCCTCCACTTT. Residues: CATSPFPGSSYNSPLHF.

The V call is TRBV20-1, the J call TRBJ2-3, with D hard to call. The CDR3 is 11 residues long. V lost 4 bases and J 6 bases, leaving 8 bases between the germline ends. Looked up from germline, CDR1 is DFQATT and CDR2 is SNEGSKA (reference sequence). The CDR3 region has the DNA TGCAGTGCTATTTCCTGGGATACGCAGTATTTT. Amino acid sequence: CSAISWDTQYF.

The V gene is TRBV2, the J gene TRBJ2-7, with D perhaps matching TRBD1 (5 bases). V gave up 7 bases and J gave up 7 bases, with 11 bases separating them. This CDR3 spans 11 amino acids. Germline V gives CDR1 SNHLY, CDR2 FYNNEI. The CDR3 loop reads CASIKTGEQYF. The CDR3 DNA follows: TGTGCCAGCATAAAAACAGGAGAGCAGTACTTC.